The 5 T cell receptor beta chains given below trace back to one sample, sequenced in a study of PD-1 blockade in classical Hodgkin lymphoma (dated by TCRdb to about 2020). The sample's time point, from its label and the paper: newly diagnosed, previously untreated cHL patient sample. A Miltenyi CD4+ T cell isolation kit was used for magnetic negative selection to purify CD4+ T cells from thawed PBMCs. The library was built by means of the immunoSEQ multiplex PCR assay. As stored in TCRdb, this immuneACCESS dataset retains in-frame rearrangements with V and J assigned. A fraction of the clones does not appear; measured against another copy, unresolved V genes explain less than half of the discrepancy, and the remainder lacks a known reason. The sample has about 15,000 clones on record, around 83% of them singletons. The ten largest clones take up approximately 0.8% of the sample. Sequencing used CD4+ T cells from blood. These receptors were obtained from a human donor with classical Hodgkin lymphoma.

Here the CDR3 reads CASSLSFFSSLQREKGELFF. The CDR3 coding sequence is TGTGCCAGCAGTTTATCGTTCTTTTCGTCCCTTCAGCGGGAGAAAGGGGAGCTGTTTTTT. V is TRBV27 and J is TRBJ2-2; 8 nucleotides agree with TRBD2. The CDR3 consists of 20 residues. CDR1 is MNHEY, CDR2 SMNVEV, per germline (reference sequence). The J segment lost 8 bases and the V segment lost 0 bases, leaving 20 bases of the junction unmatched.

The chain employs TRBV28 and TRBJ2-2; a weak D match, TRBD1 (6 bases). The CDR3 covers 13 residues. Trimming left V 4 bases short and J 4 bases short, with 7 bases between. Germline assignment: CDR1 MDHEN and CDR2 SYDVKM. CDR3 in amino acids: CASSSRGTGELFF. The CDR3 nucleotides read TGTGCCAGCAGTTCCAGGGGCACCGGGGAGCTGTTTTTT. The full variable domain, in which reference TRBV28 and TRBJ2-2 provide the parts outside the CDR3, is DVKVTQSSRYLVKRTGEKVFLECVQDMDHENMFWYRQDPGLGLRLIYFSYDVKMKEKGDIPEGYSVSREKKERFSLILESASTNQTSMYLCASSSRGTGELFFGEGSRLTVL.

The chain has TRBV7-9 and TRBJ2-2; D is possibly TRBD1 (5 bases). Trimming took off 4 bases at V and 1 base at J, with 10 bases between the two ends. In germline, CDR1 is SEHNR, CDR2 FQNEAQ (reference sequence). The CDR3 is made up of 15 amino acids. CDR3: CASSSQGRNTGELFF. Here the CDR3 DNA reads TGTGCCAGCAGCTCTCAGGGTCGGAACACCGGGGAGCTGTTTTTT. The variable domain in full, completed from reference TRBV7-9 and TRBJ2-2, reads DTGVSQNPRHKITKRGQNVTFRCDPISEHNRLYWYRQTLGQGPEFLTYFQNEAQLEKSRLLSDRFSAERPKGSFSTLEIQRTEQGDSAMYLCASSSQGRNTGELFFGEGSRLTVL.

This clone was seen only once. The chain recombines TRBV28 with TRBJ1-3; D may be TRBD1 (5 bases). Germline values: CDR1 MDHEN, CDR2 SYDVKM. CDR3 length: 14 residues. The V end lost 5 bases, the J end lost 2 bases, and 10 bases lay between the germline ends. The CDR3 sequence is CASSQGGAGNTIYF. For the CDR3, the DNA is TGTGCCAGCAGTCAAGGAGGGGCTGGAAACACCATATATTTT.

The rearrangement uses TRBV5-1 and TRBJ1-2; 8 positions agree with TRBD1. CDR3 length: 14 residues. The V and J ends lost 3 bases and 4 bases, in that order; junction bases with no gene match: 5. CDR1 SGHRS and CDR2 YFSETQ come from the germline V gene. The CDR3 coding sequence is TGCGCCAGCAGCTCGACAGGGGCAAGCTATGGCTACACCTTC. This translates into CASSSTGASYGYTF.